This TCR beta chain came from a study of regulatory T cells in long-lasting Graves disease. Study findings and constraints: Relative to newly diagnosed Graves' patients, persistent ones had lower TCR diversity.

The germline V gene encodes CDR1 DFQATT and CDR2 SNEGSKA (reference sequence). The CDR3 extends over 14 amino acids. The V segment lost 4 bases and the J segment 6 bases; nucleotides outside the gene matches: 7. To make TCR beta libraries, researchers used iRepertoire HTBI primers and Arm-PCR of CDR3 regions. Via MiXCR, TCRdb re-called the multiplex PCR reads, giving one row per CDR3 protein. The table has about 340,000 distinct CDR3 sequences, 15% to 20% seen once. This clonotype was seen ten or more times. Its antigen is unknown. Time point indicated: persistent/refractory GD, antithyroid drugs over 5 years with positive TRAb. Construction of the TCR library relied on RNA isolated from PBMCs. It was American Thyroid Association guidelines that determined Graves' disease diagnosis.

Material: peripheral blood mononuclear cells (PBMCs), obtained when the disease was refractory, from a patient treated with antithyroid drugs. V usage is TRBV20-1 and J usage is TRBJ2-7; 12 nucleotides match TRBD2. The sequence was collected from a female donor with Graves disease. CDR3 sequence reads: CSATSGRALGEQYF. CDR3 in DNA: TGCAGTGCTACTAGCGGGAGGGCCCTCGGCGAGCAGTACTTC.